Listed below are T cell receptor beta chains from one sample, sequenced in a study of blood T cell repertoires in COVID-19. Generated by immunoSEQ multiplex PCR, the TCRdb table keeps only in-frame clones and is missing some. Among some 130,000 clones listed, about 89% were seen once. Sequencing used peripheral blood. Receptors were obtained from a man aged 55 to 69 with COVID-19, enrolled during active disease. The CDR3 runs from the conserved cysteine through the conserved F or W. A D gene is named only where the DNA matches it firmly.

D gene,J gene,V gene,CDR3 protein
TRBD1,TRBJ2-7,TRBV29-1,CSAGTGGPYEQYF
TRBD1,TRBJ1-2,TRBV4-3,CASSQIQGVANYGYTF
.,TRBJ2-7,TRBV19,CASSRGTAIHYEQYF
TRBD1,TRBJ1-1,TRBV6-5,CASSSRDRSSPAFF
.,TRBJ1-1,TRBV29-1,CSAFTGTTEAFF
.,TRBJ1-1,TRBV20-1,CSAREGQEAFF
.,TRBJ2-3,TRBV27,CASSLRSSDTQYF
.,TRBJ2-1,TRBV2,CASSSSSRANNEQFF
.,TRBJ1-4,TRBV19,CASREGEEKLFF
TRBD2,TRBJ2-2,TRBV3-1/TRBV3-2,CASSRIATSAHPTGELFF
.,TRBJ1-5,TRBV19,CASKGRGSNQPQHF
TRBD1,TRBJ1-2,TRBV2,CATLPDRVGNYGYTF
.,TRBJ2-7,TRBV7-2,CASSSRQASYEQYF
.,TRBJ1-6,TRBV18,CASSPWGGEGFSPLHF
.,TRBJ1-1,TRBV7-3,CASSVGANTEAFF
TRBD1,TRBJ1-4,TRBV19,CASSPTVGQGPTNEKLFF
TRBD1,TRBJ1-5,TRBV10-3,CAISDPGTGGLSNQPQHF
.,TRBJ1-5,TRBV27,CASSWSTGFNQPQHF
.,TRBJ2-1,TRBV2,CASDRGSSYNEQFF
.,TRBJ2-5,TRBV4-1,CASSQGPTQYF
TRBD1,TRBJ1-1,TRBV6-5,CASSYSSRGFAFF
.,TRBJ1-2,TRBV14,CASSQVGRESGYTF
TRBD1,TRBJ1-2,TRBV6-5,CASSPGQGIYVHTF
TRBD1,TRBJ1-6,TRBV5-4,CASSPGTGDNSPLHF
TRBD1,TRBJ1-1,TRBV5-6,CASSFLTGDLEAFF
.,TRBJ1-4,TRBV19,CATTESATNEKLFF
.,TRBJ2-4,TRBV7-2,CASTGRGKNIQYF
.,TRBJ1-1,TRBV27,CASSLFGPEKSFF
.,TRBJ2-1,TRBV3-1/TRBV3-2,CASSQGRFQEQFF
.,TRBJ2-5,TRBV30,CAWSVLALGTQYF
TRBD1,TRBJ1-2,TRBV29-1,CSVRDRGPYGYTF
TRBD1,TRBJ2-5,TRBV7-7,CASSLLGQGETQYF
.,TRBJ1-2,TRBV6-5,CASSRTNNYGYTF
TRBD2,TRBJ2-7,TRBV7-9,CASSPYGRYEQYF
.,TRBJ1-5,TRBV28,CASSGGTEDKPQHF
.,TRBJ1-1,TRBV6-1,CASSEARRAEAFF
TRBD1,TRBJ1-5,TRBV15,CATSRGGQGGQPQHF
.,TRBJ2-3,TRBV6-6,CASSYSQGRDTQYF
.,TRBJ1-2,TRBV2,CASSGGVYGYTF
TRBD1,TRBJ1-1,TRBV19,CASSPGDRTNTEAFF
.,TRBJ1-4,TRBV30,CAWSVLGLGPAEEKLFF
TRBD1,TRBJ1-6,TRBV7-2,CASDPGQGVPNSPLHF
TRBD1,TRBJ2-3,TRBV24-1,CATSDSTGGRTDTQYF
TRBD2,TRBJ2-5,TRBV7-3,CASSNPTSGGPTGNQETQYF
.,TRBJ1-2,TRBV19,CASSPRGASYGYTF
.,TRBJ1-2,TRBV5-4,CASSPRQFYGYTF
.,TRBJ1-2,TRBV14,CASSQDRRILNGYTF
.,TRBJ2-3,TRBV12-3/TRBV12-4,CASSTPGTDTQYF
TRBD1,TRBJ1-2,TRBV19,CASSIPGQGLNGYTF
.,TRBJ1-3,TRBV24-1,CATSDSTVFSGNTIYF